Reported below is one T cell receptor beta chain. These data belong to a study of blood T cell repertoires in COVID-19. Overall study context: COVID-19 samples, acute and convalescent, were from the United States, Italy and Spain.

Study processing details: Quantification of nucleated cells was approximated via reference gene primer amplification. TCRdb keeps only in-frame clones here, not all; method: immunoSEQ multiplex PCR. V and J calls and clone size are given by that table; D and trimming were obtained from the DNA. In the table there are about 240,000 clones, 81% of which are singletons. Seattle participants joined during active infection and were tracked over time. The CDR3 is 16 amino acids. Trimming removed 5 bases from V and 1 base from J; junction bases left unmatched: 5. The V gene's germline CDR1 is KGHSH and CDR2 LQKENI.

Sequencing used peripheral blood. This sequence joins TRBV18 and TRBJ2-5; 12 nucleotides match TRBD2. The TCR sequence derives from an elderly woman with COVID-19, enrolled during active disease. The CDR3 reads CASSATSGSLQETQYF. Written as DNA, the CDR3 is TGTGCCAGCTCAGCGACTAGCGGGAGCCTCCAAGAGACCCAGTACTTC.